The 23 T cell receptor beta chains in this list originate from one sample, sequenced in a study of cytotoxic CD8 clonotypes in ibrutinib-treated CLL. Method: immunoSEQ multiplex PCR; TCRdb's copy keeps in-frame clones and lacks some. The sample lists roughly 150,000 clones, more than 80% occurring once. The material was PBMCs, obtained after 24 months of ibrutinib treatment. The receptors shown here come from a human donor with chronic lymphocytic leukemia.

The V gene is TRBV9, the J gene TRBJ2-3; 11 bases are a match to TRBD2. The V gene's germline CDR1 is SGDLS and CDR2 YYNGEE. CDR3 length: 15 residues. Trimming at V came to 3 bases and at J to 8 bases, leaving 8 bases not matched to a gene. CDR3 coding DNA: TGTGCCAGCAGCGCCACTAGCGGGGGAGGGAGTACGCAGTATTTT. Translated: CASSATSGGGSTQYF. Full variable domain (missing parts from reference TRBV9 and TRBJ2-3): DSGVTQTPKHLITATGQRVTLRCSPRSGDLSVYWYQQSLDQGLQFLIQYYNGEERAKGNILERFSAQQFPDLHSELNLSSLELGDSALYFCASSATSGGGSTQYFGPGTRLTVL.

This chain links TRBV11-2 with TRBJ1-1, with 8 bases lining up with TRBD1. The CDR3 length is 17 residues. Losses at the gene ends were 0 bases for V and 6 bases for J; bases not matched to a gene: 12. Germline loops: CDR1 SGHAT, CDR2 FQNNGV. This chain's CDR3 is CASSLDRRTGLMAEAFF. The CDR3 DNA follows: TGTGCCAGCAGCTTAGATAGGAGGACAGGGCTAATGGCTGAAGCTTTCTTT.

The V gene is TRBV9, the J gene TRBJ1-6, with a weak D call TRBD1 (5 bases). V was pared by 1 base and J by 5 bases, with 7 bases between. Germline V gene sequence: CDR1 SGDLS, CDR2 YYNGEE. The length of the CDR3 is 14 residues. The CDR3 bases are TGTGCCAGCAGCGTAAGACAGAATAATTCACCCCTCCACTTT. Translation: CASSVRQNNSPLHF.

The gene calls are TRBV9 and TRBJ2-7, with TRBD2 matching over 8 bases. The CDR3 runs 14 residues. Germline-derived CDR1 and CDR2 are SGDLS and YYNGEE. V lost 3 bases, J lost 2 bases, and 4 bases stayed unmatched. The CDR3: CASSGSGSPYEQYF. The CDR3 bases are TGTGCCAGCAGCGGAAGCGGGAGTCCCTACGAGCAGTACTTC.

This chain joins TRBV7-9 and TRBJ1-2; D is unclear. Trimming left V 7 bases short and J 6 bases short, with 18 bases between. Germline CDR1 SEHNR, CDR2 FQNEAQ (reference sequence). The CDR3 extends over 14 amino acids. CDR3 sequence: CASTLGWNKDGYTF. DNA for the CDR3: TGTGCCAGCACCCTCGGTTGGAATAAAGATGGCTACACCTTC.

The V call is TRBV2, the J call TRBJ1-1; maybe TRBD1 (6 bases). CDR1 is SNHLY, CDR2 FYNNEI, per germline. Trimming shortened V by 0 bases and J by 6 bases, and 11 bases separated the two germline ends. This CDR3 is 14 amino acids long. This chain's CDR3 is CASSEAAGVAEAFF. DNA for the CDR3: TGTGCCAGCAGTGAAGCCGCAGGGGTGGCTGAAGCTTTCTTT.

The chain joins TRBV11-1 to TRBJ1-1; D is ambiguous. The germline V and J ends were trimmed by 5 bases and 0 bases, with 7 bases remaining between them. This CDR3 has 13 amino acids. The germline V gene has CDR1 SGHAT and CDR2 FQDESV (reference sequence). The CDR3 nucleotides are TGTGCCAGCAGCCTGAACTTGAACACTGAAGCTTTCTTT. Protein: CASSLNLNTEAFF.

The CDR3 nucleotides are TGTGCCAGCAACCGGGACTCCTTCGCCGAGCAGTACTTC. Its protein product is CASNRDSFAEQYF. The rearrangement joins TRBV9 to TRBJ2-7; D perhaps matches TRBD2 (6 bases). Looked up from germline, CDR1 is SGDLS and CDR2 is YYNGEE. Trimming left V 6 bases short and J 6 bases short, with 16 bases between. CDR3 length equals 13 residues.

The chain uses TRBV5-1 and TRBJ2-3; D gene uncertain. Deletions cut 0 bases from V and 2 bases from J, with 10 bases between. This CDR3 is built from 15 residues. Germline CDR1 is SGHRS and CDR2 is YFSETQ. In nucleotides, the CDR3 is TGCGCCAGCAGCTTGGATGCCACTCTCACAGATACGCAGTATTTT. It translates to CASSLDATLTDTQYF.

The rearrangement uses TRBV9 and TRBJ1-1; no clear D gene. Germline V gives CDR1 SGDLS, CDR2 YYNGEE. The V and J ends lost 0 bases and 1 base respectively, with 7 bases between them. This CDR3 spans 14 amino acids. The CDR3 coding sequence is TGTGCCAGCAGCGTAGGTTCAGCGAACACTGAAGCTTTCTTT. It encodes CASSVGSANTEAFF. Full variable domain (missing parts from reference TRBV9 and TRBJ1-1): DSGVTQTPKHLITATGQRVTLRCSPRSGDLSVYWYQQSLDQGLQFLIQYYNGEERAKGNILERFSAQQFPDLHSELNLSSLELGDSALYFCASSVGSANTEAFFGQGTRLTVV.

The chain links TRBV10-3 to TRBJ1-1; no firm D call. Germline V lookup: CDR1 ENHRY, CDR2 SYGVKD. The V gene lost 3 bases and the J gene lost 2 bases, with 13 bases spanning the gap. The CDR3 sequence is 15 residues long. CDR3 nucleotide sequence: TGTGCCATCAGTGAATTGTCCAATCTCAACACTGAAGCTTTCTTT. It yields the protein CAISELSNLNTEAFF.

The chain combines TRBV7-2 with TRBJ1-1, with 7 bases fitting TRBD1. Germline CDR1 SGHTA, CDR2 FQGNSA. V trimming: 6 bases; J trimming: 2 bases; junction bases outside the gene matches: 12. The length of the CDR3 is 16 residues. The CDR3 nucleotides read TGTGCCAGCAGACCGACCCCGGACAGGTATAACACTGAAGCTTTCTTT. Protein product: CASRPTPDRYNTEAFF.

At least ten counts were recorded for this clone. The chain couples TRBV29-1 to TRBJ1-2; TRBD1 matches 8 bases. This CDR3 has 13 residues. Germline-derived CDR1 and CDR2 are SQVTM and ANQGSEA. V lost 5 bases to trimming and J lost 4 bases; unmatched junction nucleotides: 6. The CDR3 nucleotides are TGCAGCGTTAGCCAGGGGGCGATCTATGGCTACACCTTC. This encodes CSVSQGAIYGYTF.

The chain is built from TRBV29-1 and TRBJ2-7; TRBD2 is a possible D gene (6 bases). Germline V CDR1 and CDR2: SQVTM, ANQGSEA. This CDR3 is built from 17 residues. Deletions cut 1 base from V and 3 bases from J, with 22 bases between. The CDR3 region is CSVEAPGEVALFYEQYF. CDR3 in DNA: TGCAGCGTTGAAGCACCCGGGGAGGTCGCCCTATTCTACGAGCAGTACTTC.

This rearrangement joins TRBV29-1 to TRBJ2-3; D not certain. V was cut by 6 bases and J by 6 bases, with 16 bases left in between. The CDR3 sequence is 13 residues long. Germline V CDR1 and CDR2: SQVTM, ANQGSEA. DNA of the CDR3: TGCAGCGTCCTAGTAGGGTTCACGGATACGCAGTATTTT. Amino acids: CSVLVGFTDTQYF.

This clone was seen a handful of times. The J gene is TRBJ1-2, the V gene TRBV6-1; TRBD1 is a possible D gene (6 bases). The CDR3 consists of 13 residues. Trimming took off 4 bases at V and 3 bases at J, with 9 bases between the two ends. CDR1 and CDR2 from the germline V gene are MNHNS and SASEGT. The CDR3 loop reads CASSVSGDYGYTF. DNA of the CDR3: TGTGCCAGCAGTGTATCAGGGGACTATGGCTACACCTTC.

V usage is TRBV18 and J usage is TRBJ1-3; D is unresolved. Germline V gene sequence: CDR1 KGHSH, CDR2 LQKENI. Trimming shortened V by 0 bases and J by 0 bases, and 15 bases separated the two germline ends. The CDR3 covers 18 residues. The CDR3 here is CASSPPSRGLSSGNTIYF. CDR3 nucleotide sequence: TGTGCCAGCTCACCACCCTCCCGTGGGCTGAGCTCTGGAAACACCATATATTTT.

The CDR3 loop reads CASSTLRGYHYGYTF. In DNA form, the CDR3 reads TGTGCCAGCAGCACCCTTCGAGGGTATCATTATGGCTACACCTTC. The rearrangement links TRBV7-9 to TRBJ1-2, with D unclear. The CDR3 is 15 residues long. Germline CDR1 and CDR2: SEHNR and FQNEAQ (reference sequence). V lost 5 bases and J 5 bases, leaving 18 bases between the germline ends.

This clone was picked up many times. The chain recombines TRBV7-9 with TRBJ2-4; tentative D call: TRBD1 (6 bases). Germline CDR1 and CDR2: SEHNR and FQNEAQ (reference sequence). CDR3 size: 15 residues. Trimming shortened V by 5 bases and J by 5 bases, and 16 bases separated the two germline ends. The CDR3 DNA sequence: TGTGCCAGCAGCCTGACCGGGACAATCCAAAACATTCAGTACTTC. Its protein product is CASSLTGTIQNIQYF.

This clone showed up just once. Other nucleotide sequences in the sample specify the same CDR3. The chain uses TRBV19 and TRBJ1-5; D is unresolved. Germline lookup yields CDR1 LNHDA and CDR2 SQIVND (reference sequence). Trimming took 4 bases from V and 6 from J, leaving 7 bases between them. The CDR3 spans 12 residues. CDR3 region: CASSTGGQPQHF. In DNA, the CDR3 is TGTGCCAGTAGTACCGGCGGTCAGCCCCAGCATTTT.

V and J are TRBV1 and TRBJ2-3; the table's D call TRBD2 went unverified against the DNA. TRBV1 is designated a pseudogene. The CDR3 runs to 15 residues. The CDR3 nucleotides are TGCACCAGCAGCCACTTTGGCGGGAGCACAGATACGCAGTATTTT. This translates into CTSSHFGGSTDTQYF.

V is TRBV18 and J is TRBJ1-5, with TRBD1 matching over 9 bases. Germline V gene data show CDR1 as KGHSH and CDR2 as LQKENI. V lost 4 bases, J lost 7 bases, and 2 bases stayed unmatched. The CDR3 is 13 residues long. This CDR3 is CASSRQGGQPQHF. In DNA, the CDR3 is TGTGCCAGCTCACGACAGGGGGGCCAGCCCCAGCATTTT.

This clone was found once. The rearrangement joins TRBV7-3 to TRBJ2-7; TRBD2 agrees at 7 bases. Germline V lookup: CDR1 SGHTA, CDR2 FQGTGA. The junction had 10 bases not matched to a gene; V was cut back by 8 bases and J by 0 bases. The CDR3 extends over 15 amino acids. The CDR3 DNA is TGTGCCAGCCGTCAATACGGCGGGAGCTCCTACGAGCAGTACTTC. Amino acids: CASRQYGGSSYEQYF.